The 3 T cell receptor beta chains reported below all come from one sample, sequenced in a study of blood T cell repertoires in COVID-19. Clones were read by immunoSEQ multiplex PCR, and TCRdb kept only the in-frame ones, dropping some. The data contain around 86,000 clones, about 85% of them seen just once; the ten biggest clones take up roughly 12%. The sequenced sample was peripheral blood. These receptors all stem from a human donor in a cohort sampled during active COVID-19.

This clone showed up just a few times. J is TRBJ2-7 and V is TRBV29-1, with 11 bases lining up with TRBD2. Germline V CDR1 and CDR2: SQVTM, ANQGSEA. V trimming: 4 bases; J trimming: 9 bases; junction bases outside the gene matches: 11. CDR3 length equals 14 residues. The CDR3 DNA sequence: TGCAGCGTTGCTGGGACTAGCGGAGATTTAAGGCAGTACTTC. This sequence encodes CSVAGTSGDLRQYF.

The chain has TRBV27 and TRBJ1-1, with D perhaps TRBD1 (5 bases). The CDR3 is made up of 15 amino acids. Germline V lookup: CDR1 MNHEY, CDR2 SMNVEV (reference sequence). The V and J ends lost 1 base and 2 bases respectively, with 11 bases between them. The CDR3 bases are TGTGCCAGCAGTTTATTGATGGGGGGTAACACTGAAGCTTTCTTT. Residues: CASSLLMGGNTEAFF.

The chain couples TRBV18 to TRBJ2-5, with 7 bases lining up with TRBD1. CDR3 length equals 15 residues. Unmatched junction bases numbered 7, after V lost 2 bases and J lost 4 bases. CDR1 KGHSH and CDR2 LQKENI come from the germline V gene. CDR3 protein: CASSPSRAGGETQYF. As DNA, the CDR3 is TGTGCCAGCTCACCAAGTAGGGCAGGGGGAGAGACCCAGTACTTC.